The clone carrying this T cell receptor beta chain was detected many times. Its antigen is not known. V dropped 1 base and J dropped 2 bases, with 10 bases sitting between them. In germline, CDR1 is DFQATT, CDR2 SNEGSKA (reference sequence). The CDR3 totals 14 residues. Amplification of TCR beta CDR3 regions was performed using RNA transcripts as template. First-round RT-PCR targeting the TCR CDR3 was performed with the HTBI primer set. A single record per CDR3 protein comes from TCRdb applying MiXCR to the multiplex PCR reads. The sample has 450,000 to 600,000 distinct CDR3 sequences, about 20% seen once; the top ten hold over 45%. These data belong to a study of T cells in Graves' hyperthyroidism and ophthalmopathy. Study background: Before any treatment, at initial diagnosis, peripheral blood was collected.

Study findings and constraints: Stable hyperthyroidism was separated from ophthalmopathy by a model based on 13 V-J features.

Diagnoses rested on clinical symptoms, serum thyroxine and TRAb, thyroid ultrasound and orbital computed tomography. The PBMCs studied were ones that came from roughly 11 ml fresh peripheral blood. This rearrangement joins TRBV20-1 to TRBJ2-3; no definite D call. This clonotype was obtained from a man in his forties with Graves' ophthalmopathy. Sequencing was performed on blood. The CDR3 sequence is CSARAGSVTDTQYF. CDR3 DNA: TGCAGTGCTAGAGCGGGCTCGGTCACAGATACGCAGTATTTT.